These T cell receptor beta chains were read from a single sample in a study of cytotoxic CD8 clonotypes in ibrutinib-treated CLL. Only in-frame clones appear in the TCRdb table, and some are missing; sequencing was by immunoSEQ multiplex PCR. Of hundreds of thousands of clones detected, approximately 75% appear once; the ten largest clones hold about 10%. Material: PBMCs, obtained after 12 months of ibrutinib treatment. The source is a human donor with chronic lymphocytic leukemia. Each CDR3 is given with its conserved first and last residue. The order of the fields is clone size, D gene, V gene, J gene, CDR3 length, CDR3 DNA, CDR3 protein. A D gene is named only where the DNA matches it firmly. The size field is filled for only some rows; it gives once, few, many or a size class.

>NA|NA|TRBV5-5|TRBJ1-5|14
TGTGCCAGCAGCTTACGGGAAAGCAATCAGCCCCAGCATTTT
CASSLRESNQPQHF
>NA|TRBD2|TRBV6-1|TRBJ2-5|15
TGTGCCAGCAGACCACTAGCGGCTGCCCAAGAGACCCAGTACTTC
CASRPLAAAQETQYF
>many|TRBD2|TRBV6-4|TRBJ2-3|15
TGTGCCAGCAGCTTACTAGCGGGGGGGCCAGATACGCAGTATTTT
CASSLLAGGPDTQYF
>NA|NA|TRBV2|TRBJ2-7|12
TGTGCCAGCAGCAAGGGGGCCTACGAGCAGTACTTC
CASSKGAYEQYF
>NA|TRBD1|TRBV5-4|TRBJ2-7|15
TGTGCCAGCAGCTTCCTAGGGACAGGAACCTACGAGCAGTACTTC
CASSFLGTGTYEQYF
>few|TRBD1|TRBV5-6|TRBJ1-2|14
TGTGCCAGCAGTTGGGACAGGGGGCGCGGAGGCTACACCTTC
CASSWDRGRGGYTF
>NA|NA|TRBV5-1|TRBJ2-1|14
TGCGCCAGCAGCCCCCAAATAGCGAGAAATGAGCAGTTCTTC
CASSPQIARNEQFF
>NA|NA|TRBV7-2|TRBJ1-4|13
TGTGCCAGCAGCTTAAGCTCCCTTGAAAAACTGTTTTTT
CASSLSSLEKLFF
>NA|NA|TRBV5-1|TRBJ1-1|14
TGCGCCAGCAACAATGGACAGTTGGACACTGAAGCTTTCTTT
CASNNGQLDTEAFF
>once|NA|TRBV12-5|TRBJ2-3|11
TGTGCTAGTGGTTACAGTTATACGCAGTATTTT
CASGYSYTQYF